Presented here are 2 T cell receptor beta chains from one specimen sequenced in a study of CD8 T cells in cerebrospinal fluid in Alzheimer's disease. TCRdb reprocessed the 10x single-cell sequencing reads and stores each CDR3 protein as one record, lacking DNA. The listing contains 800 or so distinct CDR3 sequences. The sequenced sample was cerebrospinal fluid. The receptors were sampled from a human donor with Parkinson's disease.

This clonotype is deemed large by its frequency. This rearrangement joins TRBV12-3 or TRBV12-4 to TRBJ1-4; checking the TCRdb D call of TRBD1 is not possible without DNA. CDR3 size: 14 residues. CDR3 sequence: CASSPRDRVEKLFF.

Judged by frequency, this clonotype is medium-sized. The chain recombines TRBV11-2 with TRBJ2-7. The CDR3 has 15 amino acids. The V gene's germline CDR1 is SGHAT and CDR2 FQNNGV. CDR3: CASSRLNSYSYEQYF.